This T cell receptor beta chain was identified during a study of regulatory T cells in long-lasting Graves disease. Overall study findings and caveats: With persistent disease, TRBV28, TRBJ1-2 and TRBJ2-5 were the favored segments. Those with persistent Graves' had less TCR diversity than newly diagnosed patients.

Time point: persistent/refractory GD, antithyroid drugs over 5 years with positive TRAb. The TCR library was made from RNA that had been extracted from PBMCs in TRIzol. It was by American Thyroid Association guidelines that Graves' disease was diagnosed. Remarks on this clonotype: Its target is unknown.

To make TCR beta libraries, researchers used iRepertoire HTBI primers and Arm-PCR of CDR3 regions. TCRdb called the multiplex PCR reads again in MiXCR, with one record for every CDR3 protein. The sample has approximately 500,000 distinct CDR3 sequences; about 22% are singletons. V lost 3 bases, J lost 4 bases, and 10 bases lay in between. The CDR3 sequence is 14 residues long. CDR1 KGHDR and CDR2 SFDVKD come from the germline V gene. The sequenced sample was peripheral blood mononuclear cells (PBMCs), obtained when the disease was refractory, from a patient treated with antithyroid drugs. This receptor was identified in a female donor with Graves disease. The chain recombines TRBV24-1 with TRBJ2-3; D call uncertain. CDR3 in amino acids: CATSDPSSSDTQYF. The CDR3 region has the DNA TGTGCCACCAGTGATCCTAGTAGTTCAGATACGCAGTATTTT.